This TCR beta chain was captured in a study of T-cell reconstitution after alpha-beta-depleted transplantation in children. Findings of the study overall: Several hundred expanded graft clones reportedly supplied alpha-beta T cells about two months after transplant. From newly produced T cells came most of the T-cell counts and diversity one year after transplant.

Researchers prepared the TCRbeta library using unique molecular identifiers, the study reports. TCRdb redid the calling of the PCR reads with MiXCR, one entry per CDR3 protein. Seen here are about 90,000 distinct CDR3 sequences, 15% to 17% observed once, and the top ten hold around a fifth. The V end lost 3 bases, the J end lost 9 bases, and 14 bases lay between the germline ends. The CDR3 extends over 14 amino acids. CDR1 and CDR2 (germline): SEHNR, FQNEAQ (reference sequence). On this clonotype itself: The antigen is unknown.

The receptor comes from a male patient aged 2-9 years who had a stem cell transplant for acute lymphoblastic leukemia, so the T cells may come from the graft donor. The source material was PBMCs, mostly from graft donor cells, sampled 180 days after TCRalphabeta/CD19-depleted stem cell transplant. V usage is TRBV7-9 and J usage is TRBJ2-2; D is unclear. Here the CDR3 reads CASSFATWNRELFF. The CDR3 DNA follows: TGTGCCAGCAGCTTCGCGACCTGGAATCGGGAGCTGTTTTTT.